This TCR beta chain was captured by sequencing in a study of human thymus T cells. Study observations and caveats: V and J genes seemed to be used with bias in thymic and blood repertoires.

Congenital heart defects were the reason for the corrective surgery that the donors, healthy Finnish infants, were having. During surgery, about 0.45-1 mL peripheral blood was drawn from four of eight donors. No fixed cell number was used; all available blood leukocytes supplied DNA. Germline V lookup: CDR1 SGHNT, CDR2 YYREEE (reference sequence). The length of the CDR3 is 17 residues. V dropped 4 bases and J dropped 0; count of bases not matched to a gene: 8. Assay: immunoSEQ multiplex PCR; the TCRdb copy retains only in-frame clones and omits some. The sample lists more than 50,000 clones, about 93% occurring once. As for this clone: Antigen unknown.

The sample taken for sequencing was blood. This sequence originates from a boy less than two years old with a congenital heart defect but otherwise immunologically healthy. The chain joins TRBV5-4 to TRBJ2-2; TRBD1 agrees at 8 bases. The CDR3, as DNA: TGTGCCAGCAGCCCCGGAAGGGACAGGACGAACACCGGGGAGCTGTTTTTT. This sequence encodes CASSPGRDRTNTGELFF.